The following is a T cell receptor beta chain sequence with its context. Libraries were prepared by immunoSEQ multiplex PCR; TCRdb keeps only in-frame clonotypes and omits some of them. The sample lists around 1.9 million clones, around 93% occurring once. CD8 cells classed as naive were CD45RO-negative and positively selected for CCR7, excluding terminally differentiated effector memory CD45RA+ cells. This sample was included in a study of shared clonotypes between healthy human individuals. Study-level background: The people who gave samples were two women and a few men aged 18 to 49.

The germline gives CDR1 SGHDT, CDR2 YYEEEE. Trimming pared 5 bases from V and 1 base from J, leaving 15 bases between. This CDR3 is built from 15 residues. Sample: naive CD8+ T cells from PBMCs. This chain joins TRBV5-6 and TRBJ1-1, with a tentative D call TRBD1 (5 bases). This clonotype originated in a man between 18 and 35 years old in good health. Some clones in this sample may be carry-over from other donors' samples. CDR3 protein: CASSLAMGGNTEAFF. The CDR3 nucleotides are TGTGCCAGCAGTCTTGCCATGGGGGGGAACACTGAAGCTTTCTTT.